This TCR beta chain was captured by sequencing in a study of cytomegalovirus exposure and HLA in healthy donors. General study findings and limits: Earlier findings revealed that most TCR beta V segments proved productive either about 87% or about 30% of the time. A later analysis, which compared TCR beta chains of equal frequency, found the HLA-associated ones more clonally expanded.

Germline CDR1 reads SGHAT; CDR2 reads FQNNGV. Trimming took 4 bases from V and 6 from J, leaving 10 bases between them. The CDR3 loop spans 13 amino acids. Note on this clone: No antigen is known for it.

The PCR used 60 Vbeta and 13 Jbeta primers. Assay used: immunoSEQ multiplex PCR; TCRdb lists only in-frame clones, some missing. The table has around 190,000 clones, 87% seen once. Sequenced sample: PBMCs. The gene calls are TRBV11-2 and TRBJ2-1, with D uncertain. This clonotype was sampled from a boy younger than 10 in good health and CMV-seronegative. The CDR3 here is CASSSDMLNEQFF. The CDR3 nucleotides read TGTGCCAGCAGCTCCGACATGCTCAATGAGCAGTTCTTC. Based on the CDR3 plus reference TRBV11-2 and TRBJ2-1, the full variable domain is EAGVAQSPRYKIIEKRQSVAFWCNPISGHATLYWYQQILGQGPKLLIQFQNNGVVDDSQLPKDRFSAERLKGVDSTLKIQPAKLEDSAVYLCASSSDMLNEQFFGPGTRLTVL.